The following is a T cell receptor (beta chain) sequence with its context. The data were obtained in a study of cytomegalovirus exposure and HLA in healthy donors. Background on the study: Sequencing of about 179 million T cells in an earlier analysis found roughly 120 million unique TCR beta sequences.

The V gene's germline CDR1 is SEHNR and CDR2 FQNEAQ (reference sequence). V shed 0 bases, J shed 2 bases, and the junction held 5 bases outside the gene matches. CDR3 length: 16 amino acids. 13 Jbeta primers and 60 Vbeta primers were used for the PCR. Sequencing was performed with immunoSEQ multiplex PCR; in TCRdb, only in-frame clones are kept and a portion is missing. The sample contains 150,000 or so clones, 80% to 90% of which appear only once. The TCR originated in a man between 18 and 35 years old in good health and CMV-seropositive. Sample: PBMCs. The gene calls are TRBV7-9 and TRBJ2-7; 9 bases agree with TRBD1. The DNA for the CDR3 is TGTGCCAGCAGCTTAGCGGAAGGGACAGGGACCTACGAGCAGTACTTC. It translates to CASSLAEGTGTYEQYF.